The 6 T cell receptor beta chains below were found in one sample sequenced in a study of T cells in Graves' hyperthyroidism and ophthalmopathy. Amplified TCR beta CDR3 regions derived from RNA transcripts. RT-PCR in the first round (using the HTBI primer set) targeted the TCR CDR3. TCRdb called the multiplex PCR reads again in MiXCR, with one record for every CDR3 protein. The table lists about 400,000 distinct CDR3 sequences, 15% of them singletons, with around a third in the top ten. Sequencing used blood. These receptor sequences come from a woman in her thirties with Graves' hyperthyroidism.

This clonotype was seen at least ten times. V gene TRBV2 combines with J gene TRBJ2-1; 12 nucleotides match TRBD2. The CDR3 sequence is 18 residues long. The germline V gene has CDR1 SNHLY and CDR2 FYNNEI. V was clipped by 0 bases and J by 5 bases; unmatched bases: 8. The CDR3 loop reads CASSEARSLAGGNNEQFF. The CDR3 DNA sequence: TGTGCCAGCAGTGAAGCGCGTAGCCTAGCGGGAGGGAACAATGAGCAGTTCTTC.

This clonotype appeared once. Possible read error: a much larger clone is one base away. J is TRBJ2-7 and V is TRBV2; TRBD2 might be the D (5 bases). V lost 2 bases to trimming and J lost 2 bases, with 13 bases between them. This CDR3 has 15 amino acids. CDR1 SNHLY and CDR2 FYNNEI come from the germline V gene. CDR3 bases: TGTGCCAGCAGTGAACCAGCGGAGAGCCCCTACGAGCAGTACTTC. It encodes CASSEPAESPYEQYF.

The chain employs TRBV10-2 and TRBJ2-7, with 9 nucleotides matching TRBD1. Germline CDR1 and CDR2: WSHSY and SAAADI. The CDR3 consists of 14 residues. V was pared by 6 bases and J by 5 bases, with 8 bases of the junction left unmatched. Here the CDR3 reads CASSSGTGYDEQYF. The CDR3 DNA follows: TGCGCCAGCAGCTCCGGGACAGGGTACGACGAGCAGTACTTC.

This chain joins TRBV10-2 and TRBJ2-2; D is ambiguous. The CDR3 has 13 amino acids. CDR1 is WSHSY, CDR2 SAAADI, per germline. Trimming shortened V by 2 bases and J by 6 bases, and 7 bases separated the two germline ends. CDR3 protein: CASSEPISGELFF. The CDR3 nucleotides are TGCGCCAGCAGTGAGCCGATATCCGGGGAGCTGTTTTTT.

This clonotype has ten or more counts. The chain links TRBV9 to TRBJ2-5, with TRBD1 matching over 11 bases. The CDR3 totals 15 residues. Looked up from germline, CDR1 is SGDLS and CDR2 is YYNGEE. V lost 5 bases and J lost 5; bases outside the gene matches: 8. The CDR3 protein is CASSLDRGLVETQYF. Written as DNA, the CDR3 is TGTGCCAGCAGTTTGGACAGGGGGCTGGTCGAGACCCAGTACTTC.

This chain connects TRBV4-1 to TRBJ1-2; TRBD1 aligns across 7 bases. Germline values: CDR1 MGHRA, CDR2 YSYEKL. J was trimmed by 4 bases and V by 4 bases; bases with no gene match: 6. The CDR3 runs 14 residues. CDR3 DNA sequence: TGCGCCAGCAGCCGCCGACAGGGCGCCTATGGCTACACCTTC. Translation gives CASSRRQGAYGYTF.